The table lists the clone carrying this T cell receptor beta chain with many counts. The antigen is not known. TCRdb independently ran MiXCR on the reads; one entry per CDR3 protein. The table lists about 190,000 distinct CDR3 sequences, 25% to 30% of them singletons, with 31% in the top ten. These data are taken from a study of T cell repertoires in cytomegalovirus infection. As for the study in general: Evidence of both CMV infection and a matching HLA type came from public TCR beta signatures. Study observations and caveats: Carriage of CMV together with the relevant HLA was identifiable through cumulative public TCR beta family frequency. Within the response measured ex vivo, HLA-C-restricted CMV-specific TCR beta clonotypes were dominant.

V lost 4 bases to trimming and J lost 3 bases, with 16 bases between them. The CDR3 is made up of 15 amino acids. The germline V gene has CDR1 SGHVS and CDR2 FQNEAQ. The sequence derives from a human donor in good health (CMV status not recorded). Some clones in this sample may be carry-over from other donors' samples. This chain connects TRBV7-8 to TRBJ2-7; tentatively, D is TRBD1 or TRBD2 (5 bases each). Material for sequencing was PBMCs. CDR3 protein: CASSSSGTENYEQYF. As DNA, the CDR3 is TGTGCCAGCAGCTCTTCCGGGACGGAGAACTACGAGCAGTACTTC.